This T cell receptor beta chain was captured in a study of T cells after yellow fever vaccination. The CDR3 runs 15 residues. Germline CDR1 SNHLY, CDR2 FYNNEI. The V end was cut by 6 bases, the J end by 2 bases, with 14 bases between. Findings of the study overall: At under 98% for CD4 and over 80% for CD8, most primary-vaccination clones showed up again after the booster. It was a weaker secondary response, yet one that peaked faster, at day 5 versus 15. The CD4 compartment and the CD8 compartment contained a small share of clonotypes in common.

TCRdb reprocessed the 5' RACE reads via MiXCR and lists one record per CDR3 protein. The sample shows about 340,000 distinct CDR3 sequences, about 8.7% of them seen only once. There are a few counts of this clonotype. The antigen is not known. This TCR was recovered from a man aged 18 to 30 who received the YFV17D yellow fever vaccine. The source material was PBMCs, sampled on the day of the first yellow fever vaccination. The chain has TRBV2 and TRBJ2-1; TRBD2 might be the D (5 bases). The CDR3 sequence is CASRDLLKTYNEQFF. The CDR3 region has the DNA TGTGCCAGCAGGGACTTGCTAAAAACCTACAATGAGCAGTTCTTC.